The source of this T cell receptor beta chain is a study of Ad26.COV2.S vaccination and SARS-CoV-2 variants. Study at large: As a participant in COV1001, the donor was in the Ad26.COV2.S trial arm.

Study-wide findings and caveats: Vaccine recipients surpassed placebo recipients in spike-specific TCR breadth.

Treatment noted: around 19 received Ad26.COV2.S at low or high dose, single or two shots; roughly 5 received placebo; per-sample allocation not given. The samples were gathered on day 63 after the first injection of vaccine or placebo. A remark on this clone: What it binds is unknown.

Clones were read by immunoSEQ multiplex PCR, and TCRdb kept only the in-frame ones, dropping some. This table has some 420,000 clones, more than 75% appearing once. Germline values: CDR1 SQVTM, CDR2 ANQGSEA. Between the trimmed V and J ends, which lost 7 bases and 1 base, there was a span of 10 bases. The CDR3 has 12 amino acids. This specimen was peripheral blood, taken in a trial of Ad26.COV2.S vaccine versus placebo. This chain connects TRBV29-1 to TRBJ1-1; possibly TRBD1 for D (5 bases). This TCR came from a person between 18 and 59 years old who received the Ad26.COV2.S COVID-19 vaccine or a placebo. The chain's CDR3 is CSAAGGNTEAFF. CDR3 bases: TGCAGCGCCGCGGGGGGGAACACTGAAGCTTTCTTT.